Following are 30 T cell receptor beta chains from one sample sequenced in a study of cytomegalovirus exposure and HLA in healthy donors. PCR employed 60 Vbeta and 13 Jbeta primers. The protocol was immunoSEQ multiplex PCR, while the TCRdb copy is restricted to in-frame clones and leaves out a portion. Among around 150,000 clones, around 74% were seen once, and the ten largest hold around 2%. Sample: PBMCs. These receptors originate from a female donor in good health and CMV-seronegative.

CDR3 region: CASSLGLAGGNNEQFF. For the CDR3, the DNA is TGTGCCAGCAGCTTAGGGCTAGCGGGGGGGAACAATGAGCAGTTCTTC. The chain uses TRBV7-2 and TRBJ2-1, with 12 bases that match TRBD2. CDR1 is SGHTA, CDR2 FQGNSA, per germline. V lost 1 base, J lost 5 bases, and 3 bases stayed unmatched. This CDR3 contains 16 residues.

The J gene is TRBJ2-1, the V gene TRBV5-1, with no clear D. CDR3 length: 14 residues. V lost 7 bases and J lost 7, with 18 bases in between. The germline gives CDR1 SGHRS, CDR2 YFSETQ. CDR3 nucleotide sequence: TGCGCCAGCTGCGAGGCTCAGCCTGGGAATGAGCAGTTCTTC. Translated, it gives CASCEAQPGNEQFF.

The CDR3 DNA reads TGTGCCAGCAGTCCGGCGGGAGTGGAGACTGAAGCTTTCTTT. This translates into CASSPAGVETEAFF. The rearrangement joins TRBV6-1 to TRBJ1-1; no clear D gene. V lost 5 bases, J lost 5 bases, and 15 bases lay in between. This CDR3 has 14 amino acids. Germline lookup yields CDR1 MNHNS and CDR2 SASEGT.

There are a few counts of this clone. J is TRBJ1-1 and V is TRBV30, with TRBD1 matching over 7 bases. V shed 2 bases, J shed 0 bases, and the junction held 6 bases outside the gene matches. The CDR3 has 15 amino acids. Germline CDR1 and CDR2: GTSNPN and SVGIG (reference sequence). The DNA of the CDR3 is TGTGCCTGGAGTCTAACGACAGGGATGAACACTGAAGCTTTCTTT. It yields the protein CAWSLTTGMNTEAFF.

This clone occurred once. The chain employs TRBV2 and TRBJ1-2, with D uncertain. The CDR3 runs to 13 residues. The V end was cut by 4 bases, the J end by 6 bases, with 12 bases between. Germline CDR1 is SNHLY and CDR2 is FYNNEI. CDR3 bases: TGTGCCAGCAGTGCGGGTTTCGGGAATGGCTACACCTTC. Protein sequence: CASSAGFGNGYTF.

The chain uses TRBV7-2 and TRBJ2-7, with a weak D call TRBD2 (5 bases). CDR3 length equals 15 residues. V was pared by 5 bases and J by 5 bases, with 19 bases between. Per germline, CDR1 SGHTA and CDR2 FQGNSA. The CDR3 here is CASSRTSGVSNEQYF. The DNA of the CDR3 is TGTGCCAGCAGCCGGACCTCCGGGGTAAGCAACGAGCAGTACTTC. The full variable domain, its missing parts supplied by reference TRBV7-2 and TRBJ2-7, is GAGVSQSPSNKVTEKGKDVELRCDPISGHTALYWYRQSLGQGLEFLIYFQGNSAPDKSGLPSDRFSAERTGGSVSTLTIQRTQQEDSAVYLCASSRTSGVSNEQYFGPGTRLTVT.

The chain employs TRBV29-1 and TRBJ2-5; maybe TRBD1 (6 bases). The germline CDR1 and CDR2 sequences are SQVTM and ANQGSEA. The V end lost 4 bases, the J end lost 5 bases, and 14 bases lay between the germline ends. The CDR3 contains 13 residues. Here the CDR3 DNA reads TGCAGCGTTGCCCGCCTGGGGGCCGAGACCCAGTACTTC. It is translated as CSVARLGAETQYF.

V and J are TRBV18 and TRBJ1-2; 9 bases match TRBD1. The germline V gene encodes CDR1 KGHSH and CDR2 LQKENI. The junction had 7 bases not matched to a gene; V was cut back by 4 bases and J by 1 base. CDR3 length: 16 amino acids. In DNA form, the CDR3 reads TGTGCCAGCTCACTGGGGACAGGGCCAGATAACTATGGCTACACCTTC. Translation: CASSLGTGPDNYGYTF. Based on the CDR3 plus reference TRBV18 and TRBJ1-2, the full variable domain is NAGVMQNPRHLVRRRGQEARLRCSPMKGHSHVYWYRQLPEEGLKFMVYLQKENIIDESGMPKERFSAEFPKEGPSILRIQQVVRGDSAAYFCASSLGTGPDNYGYTFGSGTRLTVV.

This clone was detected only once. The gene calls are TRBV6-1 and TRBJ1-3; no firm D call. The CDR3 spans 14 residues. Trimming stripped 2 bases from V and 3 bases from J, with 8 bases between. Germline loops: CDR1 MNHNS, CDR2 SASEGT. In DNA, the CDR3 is TGTGCCAGCAGTGAATCCGGGGATGGAAACACCATATATTTT. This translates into CASSESGDGNTIYF.

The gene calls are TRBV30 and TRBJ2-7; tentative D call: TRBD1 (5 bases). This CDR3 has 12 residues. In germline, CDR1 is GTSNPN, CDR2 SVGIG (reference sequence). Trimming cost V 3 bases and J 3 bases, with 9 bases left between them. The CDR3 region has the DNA TGTGCCTGGAGGACAGCTGTCTACGAGCAGTACTTC. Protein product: CAWRTAVYEQYF.

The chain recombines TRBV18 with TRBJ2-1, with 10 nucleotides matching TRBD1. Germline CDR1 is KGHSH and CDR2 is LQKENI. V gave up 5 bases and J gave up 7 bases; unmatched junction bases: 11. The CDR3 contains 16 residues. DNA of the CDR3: TGTGCCAGCTCATCTTCCGGGACAGGGGTATTGAATGAGCAGTTCTTC. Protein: CASSSSGTGVLNEQFF.

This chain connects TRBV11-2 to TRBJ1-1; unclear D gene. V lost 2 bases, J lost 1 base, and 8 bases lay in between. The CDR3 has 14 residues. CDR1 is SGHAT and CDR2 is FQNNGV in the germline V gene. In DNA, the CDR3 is TGTGCCAGCAGCTTAACTCCCGAGAACACTGAAGCTTTCTTT. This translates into CASSLTPENTEAFF. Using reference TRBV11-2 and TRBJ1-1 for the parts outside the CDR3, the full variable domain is EAGVAQSPRYKIIEKRQSVAFWCNPISGHATLYWYQQILGQGPKLLIQFQNNGVVDDSQLPKDRFSAERLKGVDSTLKIQPAKLEDSAVYLCASSLTPENTEAFFGQGTRLTVV.

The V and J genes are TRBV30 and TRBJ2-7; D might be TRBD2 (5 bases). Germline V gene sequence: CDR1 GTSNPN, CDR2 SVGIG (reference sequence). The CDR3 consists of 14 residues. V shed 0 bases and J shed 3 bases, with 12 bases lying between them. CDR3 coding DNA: TGTGCCTGGAGTGTAAGCGGACGGAACTACGAGCAGTACTTC. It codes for CAWSVSGRNYEQYF.

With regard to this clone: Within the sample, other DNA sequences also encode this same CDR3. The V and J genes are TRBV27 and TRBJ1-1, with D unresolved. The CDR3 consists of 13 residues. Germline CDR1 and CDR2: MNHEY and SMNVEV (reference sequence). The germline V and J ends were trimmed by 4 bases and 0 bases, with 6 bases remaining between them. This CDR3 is CASSYKMNTEAFF. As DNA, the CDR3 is TGTGCCAGCAGTTACAAAATGAACACTGAAGCTTTCTTT.

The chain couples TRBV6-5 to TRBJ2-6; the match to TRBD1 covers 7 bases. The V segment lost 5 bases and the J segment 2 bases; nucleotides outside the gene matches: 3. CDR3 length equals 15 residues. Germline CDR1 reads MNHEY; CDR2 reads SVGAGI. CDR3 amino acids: CASSPTGAGANVLTF. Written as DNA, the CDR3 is TGTGCCAGCAGTCCAACAGGGGCTGGGGCCAACGTCCTGACTTTC.

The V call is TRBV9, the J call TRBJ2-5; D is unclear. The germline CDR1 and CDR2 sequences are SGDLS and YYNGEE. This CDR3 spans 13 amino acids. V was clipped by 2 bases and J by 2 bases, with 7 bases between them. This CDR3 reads CASSVFGQETQYF. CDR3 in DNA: TGTGCCAGCAGCGTTTTCGGGCAAGAGACCCAGTACTTC.

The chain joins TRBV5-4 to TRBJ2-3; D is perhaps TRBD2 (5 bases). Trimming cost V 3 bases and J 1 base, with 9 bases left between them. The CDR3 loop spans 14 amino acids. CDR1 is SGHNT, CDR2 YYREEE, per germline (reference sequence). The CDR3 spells CASSYNSGTDTQYF. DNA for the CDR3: TGTGCCAGCAGCTACAATAGCGGCACAGATACGCAGTATTTT.

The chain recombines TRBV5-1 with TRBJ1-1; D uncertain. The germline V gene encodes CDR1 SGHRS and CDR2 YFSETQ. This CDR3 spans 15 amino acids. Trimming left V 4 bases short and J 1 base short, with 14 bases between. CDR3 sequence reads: CASSLGFGGNTEAFF. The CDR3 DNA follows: TGCGCCAGCAGCCTGGGTTTTGGCGGGAACACTGAAGCTTTCTTT.

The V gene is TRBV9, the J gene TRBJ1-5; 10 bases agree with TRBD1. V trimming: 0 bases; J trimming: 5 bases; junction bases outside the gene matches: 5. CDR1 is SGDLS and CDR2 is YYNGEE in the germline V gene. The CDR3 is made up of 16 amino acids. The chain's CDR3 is CASSVGDRGRDQPQHF. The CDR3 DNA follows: TGTGCCAGCAGCGTAGGGGACAGGGGTCGGGATCAGCCCCAGCATTTT.

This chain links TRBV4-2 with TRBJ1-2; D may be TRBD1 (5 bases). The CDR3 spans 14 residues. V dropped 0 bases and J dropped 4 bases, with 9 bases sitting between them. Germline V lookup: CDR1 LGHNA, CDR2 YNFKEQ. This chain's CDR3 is CASSQESGPYGYTF. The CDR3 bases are TGTGCCAGCAGCCAAGAGTCAGGGCCCTATGGCTACACCTTC.

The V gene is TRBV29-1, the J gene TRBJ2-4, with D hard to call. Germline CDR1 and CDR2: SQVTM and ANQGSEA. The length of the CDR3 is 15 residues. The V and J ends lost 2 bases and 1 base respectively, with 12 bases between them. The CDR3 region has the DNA TGCAGCGTTGAACGGTCCGCCGGGGCCAAAAACATTCAGTACTTC. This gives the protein CSVERSAGAKNIQYF.

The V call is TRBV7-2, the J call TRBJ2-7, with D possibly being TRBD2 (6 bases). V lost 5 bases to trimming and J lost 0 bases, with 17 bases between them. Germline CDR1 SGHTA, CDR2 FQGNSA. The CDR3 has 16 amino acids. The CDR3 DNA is TGTGCCAGCAGCCGCGCAGCTAGCGTCGGCTCCTACGAGCAGTACTTC. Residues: CASSRAASVGSYEQYF.

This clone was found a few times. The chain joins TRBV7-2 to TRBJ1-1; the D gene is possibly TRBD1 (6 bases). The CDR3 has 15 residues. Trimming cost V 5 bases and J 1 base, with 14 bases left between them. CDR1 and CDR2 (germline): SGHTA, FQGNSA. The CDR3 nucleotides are TGTGCCAGCAGCAAATACAGGGTGGGGAACACTGAAGCTTTCTTT. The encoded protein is CASSKYRVGNTEAFF.

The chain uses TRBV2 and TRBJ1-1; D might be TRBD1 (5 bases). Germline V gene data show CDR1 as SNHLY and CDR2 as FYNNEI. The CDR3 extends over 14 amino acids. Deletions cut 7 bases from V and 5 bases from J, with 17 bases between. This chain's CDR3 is CASTILMGGTEAFF. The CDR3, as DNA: TGTGCCAGCACCATCCTGATGGGGGGTACTGAAGCTTTCTTT.

The CDR3 reads CASSENVGGREAFF. CDR3 DNA: TGTGCCAGCAGTGAAAACGTGGGGGGGAGGGAGGCTTTCTTT. The chain combines TRBV6-1 with TRBJ1-1; TRBD1 might be the D (5 bases). Germline assignment: CDR1 MNHNS and CDR2 SASEGT. The CDR3 covers 14 residues. V dropped 2 bases and J dropped 11 bases, with 18 bases sitting between them.

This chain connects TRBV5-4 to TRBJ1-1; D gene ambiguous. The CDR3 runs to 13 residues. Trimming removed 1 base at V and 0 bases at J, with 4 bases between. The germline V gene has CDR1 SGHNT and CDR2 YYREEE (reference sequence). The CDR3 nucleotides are TGTGCCAGCAGCTTGTTCGTGAACACTGAAGCTTTCTTT. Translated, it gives CASSLFVNTEAFF.

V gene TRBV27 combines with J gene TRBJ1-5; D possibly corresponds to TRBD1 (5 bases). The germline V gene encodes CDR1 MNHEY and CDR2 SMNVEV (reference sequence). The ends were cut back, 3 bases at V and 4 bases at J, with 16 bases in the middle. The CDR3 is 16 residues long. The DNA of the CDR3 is TGTGCCAGCAGTTTGAGTGGGGGGTTCGGGAATCAGCCCCAGCATTTT. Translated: CASSLSGGFGNQPQHF.

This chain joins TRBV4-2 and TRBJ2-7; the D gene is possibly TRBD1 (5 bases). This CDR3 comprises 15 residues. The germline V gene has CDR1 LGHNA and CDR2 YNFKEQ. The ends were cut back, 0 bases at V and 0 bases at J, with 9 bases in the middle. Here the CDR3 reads CASSQEAGSSYEQYF. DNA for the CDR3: TGTGCCAGCAGCCAAGAGGCAGGGTCCTCCTACGAGCAGTACTTC.

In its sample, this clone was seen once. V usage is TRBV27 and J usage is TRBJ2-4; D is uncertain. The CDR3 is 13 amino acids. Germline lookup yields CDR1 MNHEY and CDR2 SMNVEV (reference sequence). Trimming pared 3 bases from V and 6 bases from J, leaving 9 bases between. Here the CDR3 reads CASSFGPGNIQYF. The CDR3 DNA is TGTGCCAGCAGTTTCGGTCCGGGAAACATTCAGTACTTC.

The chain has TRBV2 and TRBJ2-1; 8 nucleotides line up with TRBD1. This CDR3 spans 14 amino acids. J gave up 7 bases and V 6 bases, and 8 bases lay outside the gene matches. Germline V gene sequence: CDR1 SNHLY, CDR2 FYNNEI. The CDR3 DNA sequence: TGTGCCAGCAGGGGGGACAGGCAGCAGAATGAGCAGTTCTTC. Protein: CASRGDRQQNEQFF.